This TCR beta chain originates from a study of T cell responses to AZD1222 COVID-19 vaccine. Analyses pooled second doses at about 4 or about 12 weeks. Findings and limits, study-wide: Following two doses of AZD1222, Spike-specific TCR breadth and depth rose.

Using immunoSEQ multiplex PCR, the repertoire was profiled, and TCRdb retains in-frame clones only, with some absent. This repertoire shows roughly 190,000 clones, about 89% found once; its top ten account for 3% to 4%. V gave up 7 bases and J gave up 4 bases; unmatched junction bases: 18. CDR1 is MNHEY and CDR2 is SMNVEV in the germline V gene (reference sequence). CDR3 length: 17 residues. Comments on this clone: Its antigen remains unidentified.

This specimen consisted of peripheral blood, obtained 28 days after the second AZD1222 dose. The rearrangement joins TRBV27 to TRBJ1-2; 7 bases are a match to TRBD1. This sequence originates from an adult who received the AZD1222 COVID-19 vaccine. The CDR3 nucleotides read TGTGCCAGCACTCGGGACAGCCGAGGACACGCGGGCTATGGCTACACCTTC. This translates into CASTRDSRGHAGYGYTF.